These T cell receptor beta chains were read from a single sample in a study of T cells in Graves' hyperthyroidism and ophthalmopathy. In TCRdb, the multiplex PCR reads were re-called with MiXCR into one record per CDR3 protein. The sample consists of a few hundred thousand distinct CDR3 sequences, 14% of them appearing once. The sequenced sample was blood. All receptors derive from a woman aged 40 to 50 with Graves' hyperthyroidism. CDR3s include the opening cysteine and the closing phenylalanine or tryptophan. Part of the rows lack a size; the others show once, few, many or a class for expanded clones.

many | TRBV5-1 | CASSLAGAGYEQYF
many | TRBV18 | CASSQQGWNQPQHF
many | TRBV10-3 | CAISDGLQRQGSYEQYF
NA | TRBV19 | CASSPSGSAYNEQFF
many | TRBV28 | CASEAPTTNEQYF
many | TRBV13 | CASSTDRYRLEQYF
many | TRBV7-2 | CASSLVGGAPDTQYF
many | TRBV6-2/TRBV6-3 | CASSQGDRDEETQYF
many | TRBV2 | CASSDNFNAGQGTPGETQYF
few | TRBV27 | CASSFQAYSNQPQHF
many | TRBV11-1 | CASSLYEGGAGDTQYF
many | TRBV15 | CATSDPPNRPDTQYF
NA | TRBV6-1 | CASSPDRVQPQHF
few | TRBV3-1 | CASSQPTWTGSSGANVLTF
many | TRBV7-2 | CASRRSRTEQAFF
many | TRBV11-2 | CASSTQTFSYEQYF
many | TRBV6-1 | CASSANSLYSYEQYF
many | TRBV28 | CASRPQTSGLTGELFF
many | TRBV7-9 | CASSPARSYEQYF
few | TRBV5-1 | CASSGTGGSKETQYF
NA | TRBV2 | CASYIGSGNTIYF
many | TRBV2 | CASSENSADYNEQFF
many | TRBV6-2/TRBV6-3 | CASSPGGAGGFSYNEQFF
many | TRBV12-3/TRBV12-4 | CASSLGHPGLAGMGANVLTF
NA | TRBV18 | CASSPPRPQETQYF
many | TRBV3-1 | CASSQEAGVSYNEQFF
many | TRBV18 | CASSPPTNEKLFF
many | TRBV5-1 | CASSLDGTSGRNTDTQYF
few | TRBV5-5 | CASSLAGSGNQPQHF
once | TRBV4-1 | CASSQDYSGADEKLFF
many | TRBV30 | CAWSDPGPSTGEQYF
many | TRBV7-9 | CASSLRASETQYF
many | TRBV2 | CASRDNFNQPQHF
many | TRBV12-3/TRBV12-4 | CASSPGGGGEKAFF
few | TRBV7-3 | CASSSTSTGEGTQYF
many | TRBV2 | CASSFDRGEYNEQFF
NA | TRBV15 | CATSIQPTSGSYNEQFF
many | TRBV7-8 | CASSSRALGQGITEAFF
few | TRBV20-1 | CSATPSSYNSPLHF
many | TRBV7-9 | CASSPDELQFF
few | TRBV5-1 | CASSQGGLAKNIQYF
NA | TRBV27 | CASRSDNVAGVSGELFF
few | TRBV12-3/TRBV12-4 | CATANALTLTDTQYF
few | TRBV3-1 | CASSQDIGGRACNEQFF
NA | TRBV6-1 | CASNTLEGVYEQYF
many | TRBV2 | CASSVGSSQTNEQFF
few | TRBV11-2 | CASSLEWLAGPQETQYF
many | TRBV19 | CASSKTGTENTGELFF
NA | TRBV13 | CASSPPGPGDNEQFF
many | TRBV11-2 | CASSLGSQSYEQYF
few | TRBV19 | CASSRADRETQHF
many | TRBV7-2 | CASSSKGLAGSDTQYF
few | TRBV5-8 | CASSLERSLGPNEQFF